These 16 T cell receptor beta chains share one sample of origin, sequenced in a study of T cell repertoires in cytomegalovirus infection. TCRdb re-called the reads with MiXCR, one entry per CDR3 protein. The sample includes approximately 500,000 distinct CDR3 sequences, more than 20% of them seen just once. Sequencing input: PBMCs. The receptors shown here come from a human donor in good health (CMV status not recorded). Some clones in this sample may be carry-over from other donors' samples.

The J gene is TRBJ2-1, the V gene TRBV30, with 7 bases that match TRBD2. In germline, CDR1 is GTSNPN, CDR2 SVGIG (reference sequence). The CDR3 totals 15 residues. The V segment lost 6 bases and the J segment 2 bases; nucleotides outside the gene matches: 10. The CDR3 DNA is TGTGCCTGCCAGAGCAGCGGGATCACCTACAATGAGCAGTTCTTC. This codes for CACQSSGITYNEQFF.

This clonotype was seen many times. V is TRBV10-3 and J is TRBJ1-5; D is ambiguous. The length of the CDR3 is 13 residues. Germline CDR1 ENHRY, CDR2 SYGVKD. V was clipped by 5 bases and J by 3 bases, with 8 bases between them. CDR3 DNA sequence: TGTGCCATCAGTAGAGAACTCAATCAGCCCCAGCATTTT. This translates into CAISRELNQPQHF.

This clonotype was detected a few times. Written as DNA, the CDR3 is TGCAGTGCCCCTGAGAGCGCAGATACGCAGTATTTT. It is translated as CSAPESADTQYF. V usage is TRBV20-1 and J usage is TRBJ2-3, with unresolved D. The CDR3 is 12 amino acids. The germline V gene encodes CDR1 DFQATT and CDR2 SNEGSKA (reference sequence). V was shortened by 6 bases and J by 4 bases, with 11 bases between the two germline ends.

This clonotype was counted between two and nine times. The V call is TRBV30, the J call TRBJ1-3; D not resolved. CDR3 length: 13 amino acids. The germline gives CDR1 GTSNPN, CDR2 SVGIG (reference sequence). Trimming shortened V by 2 bases and J by 0 bases, and 5 bases separated the two germline ends. The CDR3 bases are TGTGCCTGGAGTTTGGGCTCTGGAAACACCATATATTTT. This gives the protein CAWSLGSGNTIYF.

This clonotype was recorded many times. The chain carries TRBV7-2 and TRBJ2-2, with no clear D. V lost 1 base and J lost 1, with 4 bases in between. The CDR3 runs to 14 residues. Per the germline V gene, CDR1 is SGHTA and CDR2 is FQGNSA. In DNA, the CDR3 is TGTGCCAGCAGCTTAGGAGGGAACACCGGGGAGCTGTTTTTT. It yields the protein CASSLGGNTGELFF.

The chain employs TRBV6-2 or TRBV6-3 and TRBJ2-7; unclear D gene. Trimming stripped 4 bases from V and 10 bases from J, with 11 bases between. Germline V gene lookup returns CDR1 MNHEY and CDR2 SVGEGT. There are 11 residues in the CDR3. The CDR3 loop is CASSLGPNQYV. The CDR3 DNA is TGTGCCAGCAGTTTAGGACCGAACCAGTACGTC.

The table lists this clonotype with many counts. The chain recombines TRBV7-3 with TRBJ2-1; D uncertain. CDR1 SGHTA and CDR2 FQGTGA come from the germline V gene. Trimming took 3 bases from V and 0 from J, leaving 6 bases between them. The CDR3 spans 14 residues. Here the CDR3 reads CASSLYSSYNEQFF. The CDR3 DNA reads as TGTGCCAGCAGCTTGTATAGCTCCTACAATGAGCAGTTCTTC.

This clonotype was detected a few times. As DNA, the CDR3 is TGTGCCAGCAGTTTAGATCTGGGTGGCGAGCGGTGGTACGAGCAGTACGTC. This codes for CASSLDLGGERWYEQYV. The chain combines TRBV12-3 or TRBV12-4 with TRBJ2-7; D possibly corresponds to TRBD2 (5 bases). V shed 1 base and J shed 4 bases, with 20 bases lying between them. The CDR3 runs to 17 residues.

This chain connects TRBV12-5 to TRBJ1-1; 12 nucleotides align to TRBD1. Germline trimming cut 5 bases from V and 4 bases from J; bases unmatched to any gene: 8. CDR3 size: 16 residues. Germline V CDR1 and CDR2: LGHNT, FRNRAP. The CDR3, as DNA: TGTGCTAGTGGTGTAAGGGACAGGGGGCGCGGCACTGAAGCTTTCTTT. It yields the protein CASGVRDRGRGTEAFF.

J is TRBJ2-3 and V is TRBV28; possible D gene TRBD1, 6 bases. This CDR3 spans 14 amino acids. Germline-derived CDR1 and CDR2 are MDHEN and SYDVKM. Trimming removed 4 bases from V and 4 bases from J, with 12 bases in between. In nucleotides, the CDR3 is TGTGCCAGCAGTTCTGAGGGGGAACCAGATACGCAGTATTTT. This translates into CASSSEGEPDTQYF.

A note on this clonotype: A much bigger clone sits one base away, suggesting this may be a read error. The J gene is TRBJ1-5, the V gene TRBV11-2; TRBD1 matches 10 bases. Per germline, CDR1 SGHAT and CDR2 FQNNGV. This CDR3 is built from 14 residues. V gave up 3 bases and J gave up 5 bases; unmatched junction bases: 1. CDR3 in DNA: TGTGCCAGCAGCTTCGGACAGGGGGATCAGCCCCAGCATTTT. It specifies CASSFGQGDQPQHF. The variable domain in full, with the rest retrieved from reference TRBV11-2 and TRBJ1-5, is EAGVAQSPRYKIIEKRQSVAFWCNPISGHATLYWYQQILGQGPKLLIQFQNNGVVDDSQLPKDRFSAERLKGVDSTLKIQPAKLEDSAVYLCASSFGQGDQPQHFGDGTRLSIL.

This clonotype was picked up a small number of times. The V and J genes are TRBV7-3 and TRBJ2-1, with 11 bases identical to TRBD2. Trimming at V came to 3 bases and at J to 10 bases, leaving 5 bases not matched to a gene. CDR3 length equals 14 residues. Germline CDR1 reads SGHTA; CDR2 reads FQGTGA. CDR3 sequence: CASSFTSGREEQFF. The CDR3 DNA is TGTGCCAGCAGCTTCACTAGCGGGAGAGAGGAGCAGTTCTTC.

This clonotype was seen more than once but under ten times. The chain combines TRBV5-4 with TRBJ2-2; 16 nucleotides agree with TRBD2. The CDR3 sequence is 17 residues long. V trimming: 4 bases; J trimming: 4 bases; junction bases outside the gene matches: 4. From germline, CDR1 is SGHNT and CDR2 YYREEE (reference sequence). CDR3 DNA: TGTGCCAGCAGCACCGGGACTAGCGGGAGGGCCACCGGGGAGCTGTTTTTT. Its translation is CASSTGTSGRATGELFF.

This sequence joins TRBV7-2 and TRBJ2-7; 9 positions match TRBD1. The CDR3 has 14 amino acids. Germline assignment: CDR1 SGHTA and CDR2 FQGNSA. J lost 7 bases, V lost 5 bases, and 9 bases had no gene match. The CDR3 coding sequence is TGTGCCAGCAGCCCAGGACAGGGGCAAGGGGAGCAGTACGTC. Protein sequence: CASSPGQGQGEQYV.

There are a few counts of this clonotype. The V and J genes are TRBV6-2 or TRBV6-3 and TRBJ1-1; 9 bases are shared with TRBD1. The V and J ends lost 0 bases and 6 bases, in that order; junction bases with no gene match: 2. This CDR3 is 14 amino acids long. Germline CDR1 and CDR2: MNHEY and SVGEGT. The CDR3: CASSYSWDRAEAFF. CDR3 nucleotide sequence: TGTGCCAGCAGTTACTCCTGGGACAGGGCTGAAGCTTTCTTT.

This clonotype was recorded at least ten times. The V gene is TRBV7-2, the J gene TRBJ2-7; D may match TRBD1 or TRBD2 (5 bases each). The germline gives CDR1 SGHTA, CDR2 FQGNSA. Trimming shortened V by 5 bases and J by 3 bases, and 14 bases separated the two germline ends. The CDR3 is made up of 14 amino acids. The CDR3 sequence: CASSPSGPSYEQYF. CDR3 DNA sequence: TGTGCCAGCAGCCCGTCGGGACCGAGCTACGAGCAGTACTTC.